This passage covers 16 T cell receptor beta chains from one sample sequenced in a study of tumor-infiltrating lymphocytes in primary liver carcinoma. A constant-region primer primed TCR beta cDNA synthesis from 500 to 550 ng of total RNA. ARM-PCR was slightly modified, and three nested multiplex PCR rounds with it gave rise to the TCR beta libraries. Investigators reported that the first two PCR rounds, at about 9 cycles each, used TRBV1-TRBV30 forward primers with a C-beta reverse primer. TCRdb called the multiplex PCR reads again in MiXCR, with one record for every CDR3 protein. Of more than 100,000 distinct CDR3 sequences listed, about 68% are singletons. Extraction of RNA together with DNA used about 17-31 mg of unsorted bulk tissue. Sequences were obtained from liver tumor tissue from sampling region 1. Regarding subset: tumor region T1, superior pole. These TCRs come from a woman aged 55-70 years with primary liver carcinoma and hepatitis B virus infection.

Note on this clonotype: This could be a read error, since a much larger clone is one nucleotide away. The missing conserved phenylalanine or tryptophan at the end of this CDR3 makes a read error likely. The chain joins TRBV6-5 to TRBJ2-7; 8 bases agree with TRBD1. The germline V gene encodes CDR1 MNHEY and CDR2 SVGAGI. Trimming at V came to 6 bases and at J to 1 base, leaving 2 bases not matched to a gene. This CDR3 contains 13 residues. DNA for the CDR3: TGTGCCAGCAGGAGACAGGGGTCCTACGAGCAGTACCTC. This gives the protein CASRRQGSYEQYL.

A remark on this clonotype: Possible read error: a much larger clone is one base away. The genes are TRBV10-3 and TRBJ1-1, with D unclear. CDR1 is ENHRY and CDR2 is SYGVKD in the germline V gene. The CDR3 has 13 residues. CDR3 bases: TGTACCATCATGAGGACCGGGAACACTGAAGCTTTCTTT. Its translation is CTIMRTGNTEAFF.

There are many counts of this clonotype. The chain carries TRBV28 and TRBJ2-5, with TRBD2 matching 9 bases. The CDR3 runs 13 residues. The germline V gene encodes CDR1 MDHEN and CDR2 SYDVKM. V trimming: 5 bases; J trimming: 5 bases; junction bases outside the gene matches: 3. This CDR3 is CASSGTSWETQYF. CDR3 sequence (DNA): TGTGCCAGCAGTGGGACTAGCTGGGAGACCCAGTACTTC.

At least ten counts were recorded for this clonotype. CDR3 in amino acids: CSVGTSFRDTQYF. Here the CDR3 DNA reads TGCAGCGTTGGGACTAGTTTCAGAGATACGCAGTATTTT. The chain combines TRBV29-1 with TRBJ2-3; 7 bases match TRBD2. V lost 4 bases and J lost 5; bases outside the gene matches: 6. Per germline, CDR1 SQVTM and CDR2 ANQGSEA. This CDR3 is built from 13 residues.

In the case of this clonotype: Since a much larger clone is just one base distant, this may be a read error. The genes are TRBV6-1 and TRBJ2-3; no definite D call. V lost 7 bases to trimming and J lost 3 bases, with 11 bases between them. The CDR3 runs to 13 residues. Germline V gives CDR1 MNHNS, CDR2 SASEGT. This CDR3 is CASKTVGTDTQYF. The CDR3 nucleotides read TGTGCCAGCAAGACGGTAGGGACAGATACGCAGTATTTT.

This clonotype was picked up a small number of times. The genes are TRBV5-1 and TRBJ1-2, with D perhaps matching TRBD1 (6 bases). The CDR3 consists of 14 residues. Germline loops: CDR1 SGHRS, CDR2 YFSETQ. Trimming removed 3 bases from V and 6 bases from J, with 15 bases in between. CDR3 bases: TGCGCCAGCAGCTCCGGCGGGGGGGCTGATGGCTACACCTTC. Its protein product is CASSSGGGADGYTF.

To note about this clonotype: It is likely a read error, because the conserved phenylalanine at the end of the CDR3 is missing. This chain uses TRBV11-3 with TRBJ2-1; D is unresolved. Germline CDR1 and CDR2: SGHNT and YENEEA. V shed 6 bases and J shed 0 bases, with 12 bases lying between them. This CDR3 is 15 amino acids long. This CDR3 reads CASSSSLGSYNEQFL. CDR3 bases: TGTGCCAGCAGTTCATCCCTCGGCTCCTACAATGAGCAGTTCTTA.

The rearrangement uses TRBV11-2 and TRBJ2-1; possibly TRBD2 for D (5 bases). The CDR3 extends over 15 amino acids. CDR1 and CDR2 from the germline V gene are SGHAT and FQNNGV. In DNA, the CDR3 is TGTACCAACAGCGTAACATCACCGTCCACGGGGGAGCAGTTCTTC. Its translation: CTNSVTSPSTGEQFF.

To note about this clonotype: A much larger clone differs by one base, so this may be a read error. J is TRBJ2-7 and V is TRBV5-1; D might be TRBD1 (6 bases). Germline V gene data show CDR1 as SGHRS and CDR2 as YFSETQ. The CDR3 totals 13 residues. Trimming took 7 bases from V and 0 from J, leaving 11 bases between them. In nucleotides, the CDR3 is TGCGCCAGCTTCCGGGACACCTCCTACGAGCAGTACTTC. Its translation: CASFRDTSYEQYF.

Worth noting for this clonotype: A much larger clone lies a single base off, so this may be a read error. The chain uses TRBV12-3 or TRBV12-4 and TRBJ1-1; D ambiguous. Trimming pared 4 bases from V and 1 base from J, leaving 13 bases between. The CDR3 runs 15 residues. In DNA form, the CDR3 reads TGTGCCAGCAGTTGGAGGGCGCGATGGAACACTGAAGCTTTCTTT. It yields the protein CASSWRARWNTEAFF.

Ten or more counts support this clonotype. The chain joins TRBV30 to TRBJ2-7; TRBD1 matches 8 bases. Unmatched junction bases numbered 8, after V lost 5 bases and J lost 2 bases. Germline-derived CDR1 and CDR2 are GTSNPN and SVGIG (reference sequence). This CDR3 has 14 amino acids. CDR3 sequence: CAWVRQGYAYEQYF. In DNA form, the CDR3 reads TGTGCCTGGGTCAGACAGGGGTATGCCTACGAGCAGTACTTC.

Comment on this clonotype: One end of the junction fails to match germline, which may point to a read error. The chain is built from TRBV11-1 and TRBJ2-1; D unresolved. In germline, CDR1 is SGHAT, CDR2 FQDESV (reference sequence). The CDR3 spans 14 residues. CDR3 sequence: CASSLVEGSNGQFF. The CDR3 DNA is TGTGCCAGCAGTTTAGTGGAAGGGTCCAATGGGCAGTTCTTC.

The CDR3 DNA follows: TGTGCCAGCAGCTATACGACTGGCTACAATGAGCAGTTCTTC. As protein: CASSYTTGYNEQFF. The chain uses TRBV7-9 and TRBJ2-1; no definite D call. Looked up from germline, CDR1 is SEHNR and CDR2 is FQNEAQ (reference sequence). Trimming took 4 bases from V and 3 from J, leaving 10 bases between them. CDR3 size: 14 residues.

Concerning this clonotype itself: One end of the junction is discordant with germline, which a read error may explain. The gene calls are TRBV11-3 and TRBJ2-1, with a possible D match to TRBD2 (7 bases). The CDR3 consists of 17 residues. CDR1 and CDR2 from the germline V gene are SGHNT and YENEEA. In DNA, the CDR3 is TGTGCCATCAGCTCCCGGGGGGCGGGCACCATGGGCAATGAGCAGTTCTTC. Residues: CAISSRGAGTMGNEQFF.

This clonotype showed up just once. The chain carries TRBV5-1 and TRBJ1-3; tentatively, D is TRBD1 (5 bases). Deletions cut 4 bases from V and 4 bases from J, with 12 bases between. The V gene's germline CDR1 is SGHRS and CDR2 YFSETQ. The CDR3 length is 14 residues. The DNA for the CDR3 is TGCGCCAGCAGCGCCGGGACGCAAGGAAACACCATATATTTT. Translated: CASSAGTQGNTIYF.

This clonotype has more than one count but fewer than ten. The junction shows a germline mismatch at one end, possibly a read error. This chain uses TRBV12-3 or TRBV12-4 with TRBJ2-7; no firm D call. This CDR3 is built from 12 residues. The CDR3 DNA sequence: TGTGCCAGCAGTTTGTCGCCAGGCGAGCACTACTTC. Residues: CASSLSPGEHYF.